The T cell receptor (beta chain) described here comes from a study of blood T cell repertoires in COVID-19. Study in general: Samples representing acute and convalescent COVID-19 were sourced from the United States, Italy and Spain.

Per the authors' pipeline: The authors estimated nucleated cell counts from reference gene primer amplification. Clones were read by immunoSEQ multiplex PCR, and TCRdb kept only the in-frame ones, dropping some. Clone size and the V and J calls come from that table; the DNA yielded D and trimming. The sample has roughly 220,000 clones; 86% are singletons. Everyone who took part was roughly 18 to 89 years old, and they came from about two dozen US areas. The sequenced sample was PBMCs or T cells enriched from blood (not recorded which). The clonotype was recovered from a woman in her thirties or forties with acute COVID-19.

CDR3 sequence: CASSSLIAGRNYGYTF. Written as DNA, the CDR3 is TGTGCCAGCAGTTCCTTGATCGCGGGGCGCAACTATGGCTACACCTTC. The V and J genes are TRBV27 and TRBJ1-2; D is perhaps TRBD1 (5 bases). The CDR3 has 16 residues. The V gene lost 4 bases and the J gene lost 2 bases, with 17 bases spanning the gap. The germline gives CDR1 MNHEY, CDR2 SMNVEV (reference sequence).